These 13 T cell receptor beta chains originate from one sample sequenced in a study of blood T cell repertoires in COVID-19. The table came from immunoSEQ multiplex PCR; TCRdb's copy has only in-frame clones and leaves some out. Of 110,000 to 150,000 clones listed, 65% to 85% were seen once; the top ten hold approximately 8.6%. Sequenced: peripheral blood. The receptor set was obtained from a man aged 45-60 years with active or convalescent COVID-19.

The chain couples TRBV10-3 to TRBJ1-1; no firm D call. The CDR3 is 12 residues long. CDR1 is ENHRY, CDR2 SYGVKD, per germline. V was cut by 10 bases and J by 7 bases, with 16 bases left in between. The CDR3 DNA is TGTGCCACACGGACGGGAGGTGATGAAGCTTTCTTT. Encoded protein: CATRTGGDEAFF.

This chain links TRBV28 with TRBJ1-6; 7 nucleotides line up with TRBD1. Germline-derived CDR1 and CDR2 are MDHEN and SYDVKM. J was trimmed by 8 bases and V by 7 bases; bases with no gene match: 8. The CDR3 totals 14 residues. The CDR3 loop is CASTPYRGDSPLHF. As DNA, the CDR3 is TGTGCCAGCACTCCTTACAGGGGAGATTCACCCCTCCACTTT.

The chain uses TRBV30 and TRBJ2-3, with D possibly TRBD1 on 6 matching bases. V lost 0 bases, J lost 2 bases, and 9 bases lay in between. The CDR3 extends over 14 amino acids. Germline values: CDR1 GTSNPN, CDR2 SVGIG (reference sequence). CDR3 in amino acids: CAWSVNRATDTQYF. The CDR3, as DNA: TGTGCCTGGAGTGTAAACAGGGCCACAGATACGCAGTATTTT.

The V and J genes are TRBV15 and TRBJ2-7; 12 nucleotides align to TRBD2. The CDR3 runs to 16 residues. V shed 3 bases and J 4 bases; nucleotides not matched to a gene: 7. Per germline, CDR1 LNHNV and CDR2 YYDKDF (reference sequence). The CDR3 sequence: CATSSSRLAGAYEQYF. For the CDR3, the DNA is TGTGCCACCAGCAGCTCCCGACTAGCGGGAGCATACGAGCAGTACTTC.

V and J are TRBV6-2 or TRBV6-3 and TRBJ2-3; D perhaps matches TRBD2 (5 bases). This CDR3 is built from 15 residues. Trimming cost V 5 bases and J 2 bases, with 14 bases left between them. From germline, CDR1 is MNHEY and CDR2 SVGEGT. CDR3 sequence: CASSGAEWVTDTQYF. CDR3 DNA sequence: TGTGCCAGCAGTGGAGCGGAGTGGGTCACAGATACGCAGTATTTT.

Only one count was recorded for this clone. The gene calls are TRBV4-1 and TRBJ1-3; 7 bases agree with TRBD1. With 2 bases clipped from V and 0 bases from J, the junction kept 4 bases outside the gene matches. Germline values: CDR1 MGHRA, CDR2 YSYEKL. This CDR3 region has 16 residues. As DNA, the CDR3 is TGCGCCAGCAGCCAACCGGGACAGCTCTCTGGAAACACCATATATTTT. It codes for CASSQPGQLSGNTIYF.

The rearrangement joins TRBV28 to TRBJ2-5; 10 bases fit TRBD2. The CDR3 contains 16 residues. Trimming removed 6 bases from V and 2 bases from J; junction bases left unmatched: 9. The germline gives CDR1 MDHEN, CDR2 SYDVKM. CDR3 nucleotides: TGTGCCAGCAGCCCTACCGGGACTAGCGCGCAAGAGACCCAGTACTTC. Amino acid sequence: CASSPTGTSAQETQYF.

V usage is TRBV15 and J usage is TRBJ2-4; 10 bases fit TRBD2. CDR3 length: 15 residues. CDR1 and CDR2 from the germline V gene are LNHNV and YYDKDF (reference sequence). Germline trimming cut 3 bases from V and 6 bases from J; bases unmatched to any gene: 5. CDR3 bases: TGTGCCACCAGCAGTCCGGCTAGCGGGAGAAACATTCAGTACTTC. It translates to CATSSPASGRNIQYF.

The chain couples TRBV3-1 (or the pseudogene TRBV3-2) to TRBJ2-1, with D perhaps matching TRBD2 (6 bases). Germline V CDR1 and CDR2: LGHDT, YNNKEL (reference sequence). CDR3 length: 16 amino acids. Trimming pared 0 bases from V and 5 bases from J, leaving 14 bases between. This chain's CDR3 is CASSQEGLGAHNEQFF. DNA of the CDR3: TGTGCCAGCAGCCAAGAGGGACTGGGCGCCCACAATGAGCAGTTCTTC.

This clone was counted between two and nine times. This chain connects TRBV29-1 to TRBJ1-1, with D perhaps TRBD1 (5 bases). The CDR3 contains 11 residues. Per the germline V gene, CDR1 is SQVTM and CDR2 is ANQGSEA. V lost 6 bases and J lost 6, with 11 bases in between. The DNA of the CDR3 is TGCAGCGTGCGCCAGGGCGCTGAAGCTTTCTTT. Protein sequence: CSVRQGAEAFF.

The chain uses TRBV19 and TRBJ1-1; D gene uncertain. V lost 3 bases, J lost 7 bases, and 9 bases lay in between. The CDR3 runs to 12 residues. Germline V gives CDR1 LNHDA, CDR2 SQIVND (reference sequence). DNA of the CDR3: TGTGCCAGTAGTATCCGAGGTGATGAAGCTTTCTTT. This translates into CASSIRGDEAFF.

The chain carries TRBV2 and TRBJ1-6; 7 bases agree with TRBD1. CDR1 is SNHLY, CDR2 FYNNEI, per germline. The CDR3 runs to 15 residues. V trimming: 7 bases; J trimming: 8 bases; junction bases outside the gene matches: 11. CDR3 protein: CASKGAPGIHSPLHF. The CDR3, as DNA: TGTGCCAGCAAGGGGGCCCCAGGGATACATTCACCCCTCCACTTT.

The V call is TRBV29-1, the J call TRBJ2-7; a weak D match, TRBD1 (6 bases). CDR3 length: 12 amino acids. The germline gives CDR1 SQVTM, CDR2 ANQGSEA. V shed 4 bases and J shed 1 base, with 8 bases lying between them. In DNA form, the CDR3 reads TGCAGCGTTGGACAGGTGTCCTACGAGCAGTACTTC. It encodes CSVGQVSYEQYF.